The source of this T cell receptor beta chain is a study of spatial heterogeneity in lung cancer. The wider study: Unique TCR and UMI combinations averaged more than ten appearances each in raw reads.

TCR cDNA molecules each carried a unique molecular identifier. TCRdb re-analysed the 5' RACE reads in MiXCR, keeping a single row per CDR3 protein. The sample yields tens of thousands of distinct CDR3 sequences, 10% to 15% seen once. CDR3 length: 11 amino acids. V shed 3 bases and J shed 6 bases, with 5 bases lying between them. Described time point: sample taken at primary tumor resection. Untreated early-stage non-small cell lung cancer patients, some 70 in total, were the donors. This clonotype has a handful of counts. This specimen was PBMCs, taken at surgery. V and J are TRBV12-3 or TRBV12-4 and TRBJ1-2; the D is unclear. The sequence came from a male donor with early-stage non-small cell lung cancer. Here the CDR3 reads CASSFSHGYTF. The CDR3 nucleotides read TGTGCCAGCAGTTTCAGTCATGGCTACACCTTC.